The 6 T cell receptor beta chains below were found in one sample sequenced in a study of blood T cell repertoires in COVID-19. Here immunoSEQ multiplex PCR was the method, and the copy in TCRdb shows in-frame clones only, minus some. The repertoire has 100,000 to 150,000 clones, less than 90% of them found once; the top ten carry approximately 1.5%. The sequencing sample was made of peripheral blood. The source of these receptors is a man aged 55 to 70 with acute or convalescent COVID-19.

This rearrangement joins TRBV10-1 to TRBJ1-1; a possible D gene is TRBD1 (5 bases). Germline CDR1 and CDR2: WNHNN and SYGVQD (reference sequence). Trimming shortened V by 0 bases and J by 1 base, and 9 bases separated the two germline ends. CDR3 length: 15 residues. The CDR3 sequence is CASSESTQGNTEAFF. CDR3 sequence (DNA): TGCGCCAGCAGTGAGTCGACTCAGGGGAACACTGAAGCTTTCTTT.

The chain links TRBV6-6 to TRBJ2-5; a weak D match, TRBD1 (5 bases). The CDR3 covers 13 residues. CDR1 and CDR2 from the germline V gene are MNHNY and SVGAGI (reference sequence). V was trimmed by 5 bases and J by 1 base, leaving 8 bases between them. CDR3 region: CASSRTRQETQYF. CDR3 coding DNA: TGTGCCAGCAGTCGGACACGCCAAGAGACCCAGTACTTC.

The rearrangement joins TRBV6-5 to TRBJ2-3, with 9 positions matching TRBD2. The CDR3 is 15 amino acids. Per the germline V gene, CDR1 is MNHEY and CDR2 is SVGAGI. J gave up 0 bases and V 6 bases, and 4 bases lay outside the gene matches. CDR3 in amino acids: CASRKTSGSTDTQYF. The CDR3 nucleotides are TGTGCCAGCAGAAAGACTAGCGGAAGCACAGATACGCAGTATTTT.

This chain joins TRBV6-5 and TRBJ1-2; possible D gene TRBD1, 5 bases. V lost 6 bases and J 5 bases, leaving 16 bases between the germline ends. The germline gives CDR1 MNHEY, CDR2 SVGAGI. The CDR3 consists of 14 residues. The CDR3 DNA sequence: TGTGCCAGCAGATCCTCTGGGGAGGGGTATGGCTACACCTTC. It yields the protein CASRSSGEGYGYTF.

The chain has TRBV5-5 and TRBJ1-1; D perhaps matches TRBD1 (5 bases). The germline V gene has CDR1 SGHKS and CDR2 YYEKEE (reference sequence). V shed 1 base and J shed 3 bases, with 7 bases lying between them. The CDR3 spans 13 residues. The CDR3, as DNA: TGTGCCAGCAGCTTGACGGGGGACACTGAAGCTTTCTTT. It yields the protein CASSLTGDTEAFF.

The chain combines TRBV7-8 with TRBJ2-1; 10 bases are shared with TRBD1. Unmatched junction bases numbered 15, after V lost 3 bases and J lost 7 bases. Per germline, CDR1 SGHVS and CDR2 FQNEAQ. This CDR3 region has 18 residues. The CDR3 coding sequence is TGTGCCAGCAGCTTGCGATTTGACAGGGGGCTTTTTAGGAATGAGCAGTTCTTC. It specifies CASSLRFDRGLFRNEQFF.